These T cell receptor beta chains were read from a single sample in a study of T cell responses to AZD1222 COVID-19 vaccine. Here immunoSEQ multiplex PCR was the method, and the copy in TCRdb shows in-frame clones only, minus some. The data hold about 150,000 clones, with 90% observed a single time. Here the sequenced sample was peripheral blood, taken 28 days after the second AZD1222 dose. The receptors come from an adult who received the AZD1222 COVID-19 vaccine. Each CDR3 is given without its conserved first and last residue.

J: TRBJ2-1
V: TRBV7-3
CDR3: ASSPLAGTNEQF

J: TRBJ1-1
V: TRBV11-2
CDR3: ASSTRRNTEAF

J: TRBJ1-2
V: TRBV19
CDR3: ASSPTGAVGYT

J: TRBJ1-4
V: TRBV3-1/TRBV3-2
CDR3: ASSHLSGTTNEKLF

J: TRBJ1-4
V: TRBV5-6
CDR3: ASSLDRGLTNEKLF

J: TRBJ2-1
V: TRBV7-9
CDR3: ASSLPGGAIYNEQF

J: TRBJ2-3
V: TRBV5-1
CDR3: ASSVGDVTDTQY

J: TRBJ2-1
V: TRBV28
CDR3: ASSDMSAGSYNEQF

J: TRBJ2-5
V: TRBV7-2
CDR3: ASSPQWRGQETQY

J: TRBJ2-5
V: TRBV7-9
CDR3: ASSLSGGSKETQY

J: TRBJ1-1
V: TRBV7-8
CDR3: ASSPQKDTEAF

J: TRBJ2-1
V: TRBV14
CDR3: ASSYLRTSGSDEQF

J: TRBJ1-1
V: TRBV12-3/TRBV12-4
CDR3: ASDEGRTEAF

J: TRBJ2-2
V: TRBV3-1/TRBV3-2
CDR3: ASSQFFAGNTGELF

J: TRBJ1-1
V: TRBV10-3
CDR3: AISDQGPHTEAF

J: TRBJ1-6
V: TRBV7-3
CDR3: ASSLQGATYNSPLH

J: TRBJ1-6
V: TRBV9
CDR3: ASQEEYRDNSPLH

J: TRBJ1-5
V: TRBV5-1
CDR3: ASSLGTVINQPQH

J: TRBJ1-6
V: TRBV4-1
CDR3: ASSQGQGVLNSPLH

J: TRBJ2-1
V: TRBV6-5
CDR3: ASSPGQGINEQF

J: TRBJ2-1
V: TRBV15
CDR3: ATRNEGVNEQF

J: TRBJ1-2
V: TRBV5-4
CDR3: ASSLERGYGYT

J: TRBJ1-4
V: TRBV4-3
CDR3: ASSQDTGLQNEKLF

J: TRBJ2-7
V: TRBV14
CDR3: ASSHVAGGPNEQY

J: TRBJ2-7
V: TRBV28
CDR3: ASSLSPGSSYEQY

J: TRBJ1-2
V: TRBV18
CDR3: ASSPTSLGDYGYT

J: TRBJ2-1
V: TRBV9
CDR3: ASSAPRVTEQF

J: TRBJ1-2
V: TRBV24-1
CDR3: ATSDSPGQAGIYGYT

J: TRBJ1-4
V: TRBV19
CDR3: ASSPTGLEEKLF

J: TRBJ1-5
V: TRBV5-5
CDR3: ASSLWDRGADQPQH

J: TRBJ1-5
V: TRBV5-5
CDR3: ASSLLQANQPQH

J: TRBJ1-1
V: TRBV6-5
CDR3: ASSTGSYTEAF

J: TRBJ1-4
V: TRBV5-4
CDR3: ASSLVGAQNEKLF

J: TRBJ1-4
V: TRBV6-5
CDR3: ASSYYQGAYEKLF

J: TRBJ1-2
V: TRBV28
CDR3: ASSGSGTEDSIYGYT

J: TRBJ1-5
V: TRBV6-1
CDR3: ASSEATRNQPQH

J: TRBJ2-1
V: TRBV12-3/TRBV12-4
CDR3: ASRGQVRDEQF